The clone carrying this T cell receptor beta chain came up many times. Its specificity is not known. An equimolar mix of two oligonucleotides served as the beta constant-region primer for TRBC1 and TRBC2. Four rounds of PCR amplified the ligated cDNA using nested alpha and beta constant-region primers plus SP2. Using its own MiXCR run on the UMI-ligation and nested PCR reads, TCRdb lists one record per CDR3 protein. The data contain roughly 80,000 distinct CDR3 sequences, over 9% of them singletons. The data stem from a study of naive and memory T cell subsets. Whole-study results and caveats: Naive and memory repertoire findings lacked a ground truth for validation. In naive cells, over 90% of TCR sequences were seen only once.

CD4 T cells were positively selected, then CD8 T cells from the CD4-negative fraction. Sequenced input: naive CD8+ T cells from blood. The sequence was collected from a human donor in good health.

CDR3 coding DNA: TGTGCCAGCAGCCCCCGCTTCGTGGGGGTAGGGAATGAGCAGTTCTTC. This codes for CASSPRFVGVGNEQFF. The V gene is TRBV16, the J gene TRBJ2-1, with D perhaps given as TRBD1 or TRBD2 (5 bases each). CDR1 KGHSY and CDR2 FQNENV come from the germline V gene. Deletions cut 4 bases from V and 7 bases from J, with 20 bases between. There are 16 residues in the CDR3.